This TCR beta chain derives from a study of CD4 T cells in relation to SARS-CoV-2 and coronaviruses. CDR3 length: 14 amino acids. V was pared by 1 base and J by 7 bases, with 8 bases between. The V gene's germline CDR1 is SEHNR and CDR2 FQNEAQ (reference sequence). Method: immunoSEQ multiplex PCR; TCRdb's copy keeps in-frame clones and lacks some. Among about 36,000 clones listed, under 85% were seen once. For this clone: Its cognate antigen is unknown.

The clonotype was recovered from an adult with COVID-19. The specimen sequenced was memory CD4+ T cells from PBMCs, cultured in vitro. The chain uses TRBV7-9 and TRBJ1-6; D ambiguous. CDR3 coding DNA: TGTGCCAGCAGCTTAGGCGGCAGAAATTCACCCCTCCACTTT. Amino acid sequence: CASSLGGRNSPLHF.